These T cell receptor beta chains were read from a single sample in a study of OX40 agonist ivuxolimab in advanced cancers. Measured with immunoSEQ multiplex PCR; TCRdb has only the in-frame clones, and not every one. The profile shows about 40,000 clones, around 88% of them singletons. This sample comprised CD4+ or CD8+ T cells sorted from blood, obtained in a trial of the OX40 agonist ivuxolimab. Source of these receptors: an adult with an advanced solid tumor such as melanoma, head and neck, liver or kidney cancer. Each CDR3 is given with its conserved first and last residue. The D gene is left open where the match is weak. Clone size, where shown, is once, few, many, or a class for clones that have expanded.

j_call	v_call	d_call	clone_size	cdr3_nt	cdr3_aa
TRBJ2-7	TRBV19	-	once	TGTGCCAGTAGTCCCCGGGACTCGTCGACCTACGAGCAGTACTTC	CASSPRDSSTYEQYF
TRBJ2-5	TRBV4-2	-	-	TGTGCCAGCAGCCCGACGCTCCAAGAGACCCAGTACTTC	CASSPTLQETQYF
TRBJ1-1	TRBV5-1	TRBD1	-	TGCGCCAGCAGCCGAAACAGGGGTGGCACTGAAGCTTTCTTT	CASSRNRGGTEAFF
TRBJ2-7	TRBV27	-	-	TGTGCCAGCAGTTTATCGGTCTACCCCTACGAGCAGTACTTC	CASSLSVYPYEQYF
TRBJ2-3	TRBV2	-	-	TGTGCCAGCAGTTCTAGCGTGTCCTCCCCAGATACGCAGTATTTT	CASSSSVSSPDTQYF
TRBJ2-5	TRBV30	TRBD1	-	TGTGCCTGGAGCTTAGAGGGGGCTATGATTGTAGAGACCCAGTACTTC	CAWSLEGAMIVETQYF
TRBJ2-5	TRBV15	-	-	TGTGCCACCAGCAGAGAAACGGGGCGGGAGACCCAGTACTTC	CATSRETGRETQYF
TRBJ1-2	TRBV5-6	-	-	TGTGCCAGCAGCTTGGCTGCGGGGGATGATGGCTACACCTTC	CASSLAAGDDGYTF
TRBJ2-7	TRBV19	-	-	TGTGCCAGTAGTCCGGCAGGGGACTACGAGCAGTACTTC	CASSPAGDYEQYF
TRBJ1-1	TRBV27	TRBD1	-	TGTGCCAGCAGAGAGACAGGGGGGACCATGAACACTGAAGCTTTCTTT	CASRETGGTMNTEAFF
TRBJ1-1	TRBV10-1	-	-	TGCGCCAGCAGTGAGACAGTGAACACTGAAGCTTTCTTT	CASSETVNTEAFF
TRBJ1-3	TRBV19	-	-	TGTGCCGGATTACAGGGAAACACCATATATTTT	CAGLQGNTIYF
TRBJ2-7	TRBV28	-	-	TGTGCCAGCAGTTTGCAGGGGTCCTACGAGCAGTACTTC	CASSLQGSYEQYF
TRBJ2-3	TRBV6-5	TRBD2	-	TGTGCCAGCAGTTATTTCGACGGGCGGGAGACAGATACGCAGTATTTT	CASSYFDGRETDTQYF
TRBJ2-2	TRBV27	-	-	TGTGCCAGCAGCCACAGGAGGATGGGGGGTTCCACCGGGGAGCTGTTTTTT	CASSHRRMGGSTGELFF
TRBJ2-7	TRBV6-4	-	-	TGTGCCAGCCCTAAGTCGCAGGCACCCTACGAGCAGTACTTC	CASPKSQAPYEQYF
TRBJ2-7	TRBV27	-	once	TGTGCCAGCAGTTCAGGACCGGAGCAGTACTTC	CASSSGPEQYF
TRBJ2-5	TRBV28	TRBD2	-	TGTGCCAGCAGTTTACGGGGGGGAGGGGGAGAGACCCAGTACTTC	CASSLRGGGGETQYF
TRBJ2-7	TRBV5-6	TRBD1	once	TGTGCCAGCTGGAACCGGGACAGGGGGGACTACGAGCAGTACTTC	CASWNRDRGDYEQYF
TRBJ2-2	TRBV27	-	many	TGTGCCAGCAGTTTATTGGGGGGGGCCACCGGGGAGCTGTTTTTT	CASSLLGGATGELFF
TRBJ2-3	TRBV27	-	-	TGTGCCAGCAGTTTCCTGGGCACAGATACGCAGTATTTT	CASSFLGTDTQYF
TRBJ2-7	TRBV27	TRBD2	-	TGTGCCAGCAGTTCCCTACGACTAGCGGGAGGGCCGCGAGGCGAGCAGTACTTC	CASSSLRLAGGPRGEQYF
TRBJ2-3	TRBV7-9	TRBD2	-	TGTGCCAGCAGCCTCCCTCCGGGACTAGCTAATGTTACGCAGTATTTT	CASSLPPGLANVTQYF
TRBJ2-1	TRBV30	-	-	TGTGCCTGGAGTCCCGGGTCGGATTCCTACAATGAGCAGTTCTTC	CAWSPGSDSYNEQFF
TRBJ1-6	TRBV27	-	-	TGTGCCAGCAGTTTGGGTGGCGCAGGTTCACCCCTCCACTTT	CASSLGGAGSPLHF
TRBJ1-4	TRBV30	-	-	TGTGCCTGGAGTTATGACTTCGCAGTTAATGAAAAACTGTTTTTT	CAWSYDFAVNEKLFF
TRBJ2-1	TRBV25-1	TRBD2	-	TGTGCCAGCAGTGAACATCCTAGCGGGATCTACAATGAGCAGTTCTTC	CASSEHPSGIYNEQFF
TRBJ1-2	TRBV28	-	-	TGTGCCAGCAGGATCTCCTATGGCTACACCTTC	CASRISYGYTF
TRBJ2-3	TRBV7-9	-	-	TGTGCCAGCAGCTCTTCGTGGGACGGAAGCACAGATACGCAGTATTTT	CASSSSWDGSTDTQYF
TRBJ1-1	TRBV7-9	TRBD1	-	TGTGCCAGCAGCTCGGGACAGGGCCCAAAAATCATGGAAGCTTTCTTT	CASSSGQGPKIMEAFF
TRBJ1-2	TRBV6-5	TRBD1	few	TGTGCCAGCAGCCCCGCGGGAGGGGGCAGATATGGCTACACCTTC	CASSPAGGGRYGYTF
TRBJ2-7	TRBV27	TRBD1	-	TGTGCCAGCAGGTACGGGACAGGTGTACTCTACGAGCAGTACTTC	CASRYGTGVLYEQYF
TRBJ2-7	TRBV7-3	-	-	TGTGCCAGCAGCTTCCCGGGTGAGAGCGAGCAGTACTTC	CASSFPGESEQYF
TRBJ1-1	TRBV7-6	TRBD1	-	TGTGCCAGCAGCCCGGGACAGCACACTGAAGCTTTCTTT	CASSPGQHTEAFF